This TCR beta chain was identified in a study of T cells of healthy individuals. TCRdb independently ran MiXCR on the 5' RACE reads; one entry per CDR3 protein. The repertoire consists of around 83,000 distinct CDR3 sequences, with approximately 4.7% occurring once and the leading ten covering around 6.9%. Deletions cut 0 bases from V and 5 bases from J, with 11 bases between. The germline gives CDR1 SGHNT, CDR2 YYREEE (reference sequence). The CDR3 is made up of 14 amino acids. The sequence was obtained from a female donor in good health. The chain links TRBV5-4 to TRBJ1-1; D perhaps matches TRBD1 (6 bases). CDR3 amino acids: CASSLAGGGTEAFF. The CDR3 nucleotides are TGTGCCAGCAGCTTGGCCGGGGGCGGGACTGAAGCTTTCTTT.